This T cell receptor (beta chain) stems from a study of response to subunit inactivated influenza vaccine. In germline, CDR1 is MDHEN, CDR2 SYDVKM. V lost 5 bases, J lost 2 bases, and 17 bases lay in between. This CDR3 is 16 amino acids long. Findings and caveats of the study: Few new T cells, the authors suggested, are recruited by each seasonal influenza vaccination.

TCRdb fed the RT-PCR reads into MiXCR, producing one record per CDR3 protein. Here the sample spans 170,000 or so distinct CDR3 sequences, approximately 12% being singletons. In the case of this clonotype: Its antigen is as yet unknown.

The rearrangement links TRBV28 to TRBJ2-3, with D possibly called TRBD1 or TRBD2 (6 bases each). The source material was CD8+ T cells sorted from PBMCs, sampled 23 months after vaccination. This TCR was recovered from a man between 50 and 70 years old who received an inactivated influenza vaccine. CDR3 coding DNA: TGTGCCAGCAGTCGGGGGACAAGTCTTTTCACAGATACGCAGTATTTT. It yields the protein CASSRGTSLFTDTQYF.